The entry below gives a single T cell receptor (beta chain) sequence along with its context. Antigen: not known. Method: immunoSEQ multiplex PCR; TCRdb's copy keeps in-frame clones and lacks some. The table has approximately 9,300 clones, 75% to 90% seen once. This sample is drawn from a study of graft-versus-host responses after intestinal transplantation. Overall study: Recipients obtained multivisceral, liver-intestinal, or isolated intestinal transplants. All recipients got anti-thymocyte globulin induction, then tacrolimus and steroids for about three years. Study results and limitations: Early post-transplant HvG declines tracked with peak circulating GvH clone levels.

Lymphocytes (intraepithelial and lamina propria) were released by processing the graft tissue. The germline V gene has CDR1 SGHDN and CDR2 FVKESK. V was shortened by 4 bases and J by 5 bases, with 14 bases between the two germline ends. The CDR3 consists of 14 residues. Source: ileum tissue, taken around 700 days after intestinal transplantation. The clonotype originates from a human patient who received an intestinal transplant, so some T cells may come from the graft donor. This rearrangement joins TRBV14 to TRBJ2-5, with D perhaps TRBD2 (5 bases). The CDR3 DNA reads TGTGCCAGCAGCCTCGGGGTTAGCACCGAGACCCAGTACTTC. This gives the protein CASSLGVSTETQYF. Drawing the rest from reference TRBV14 and TRBJ2-5, the complete variable domain is EAGVTQFPSHSVIEKGQTVTLRCDPISGHDNLYWYRRVMGKEIKFLLHFVKESKQDESGMPNNRFLAERTGGTYSTLKVQPAELEDSGVYFCASSLGVSTETQYFGPGTRLLVL.